These T cell receptor beta chains were read from a single sample in a study of blood T cell repertoires in COVID-19. Libraries were prepared by immunoSEQ multiplex PCR; TCRdb keeps only in-frame clonotypes and omits some of them. The sample lists hundreds of thousands of clones, around 85% occurring once. Sequenced sample: peripheral blood. The source of these receptors is a woman aged 50 to 65 with active or convalescent COVID-19. The CDR3 runs from the conserved cysteine through the conserved F or W. D genes are given only for firm matches.

>TRBV25-1|-|TRBJ1-3
CASSGVGDYSNTIYF
>TRBV6-5|TRBD1|TRBJ1-2
CASSFRGLGGYTF
>TRBV13|-|TRBJ2-1
CASSILAASSYNEQFF
>TRBV18|-|TRBJ2-3
CASSPPEEVVLNTQYF
>TRBV19|-|TRBJ2-7
CASSIRRGEEQYF
>TRBV9|TRBD2|TRBJ2-7
CASSLGTSGFFSYEQYF
>TRBV7-2|-|TRBJ1-3
CASSLNRRGANSGNTIYF
>TRBV3-1/TRBV3-2|-|TRBJ2-7
CASSQDHGRTYEQYF
>TRBV28|-|TRBJ2-3
CASSPHGIDTQYF
>TRBV20-1|-|TRBJ2-1
CSATEEPAYNEQFF
>TRBV4-1|TRBD1|TRBJ2-7
CASSQAPGQGAFPYEQYF
>TRBV6-5|-|TRBJ1-1
CASSGGGRSTEAFF
>TRBV2|TRBD1|TRBJ1-5
CASSDRGLGNQPQHF
>TRBV7-9|TRBD2|TRBJ2-2
CASSPTSGLNTGELFF
>TRBV6-2/TRBV6-3|TRBD2|TRBJ2-1
CASSRLAGGSSYNEQFF
>TRBV7-2|TRBD2|TRBJ2-7
CASSVLAGGPSYEQYF
>TRBV6-5|-|TRBJ2-1
CASSPGLSYNEQFF
>TRBV28|-|TRBJ1-2
CASSQTAGRNYGYTF
>TRBV7-3|-|TRBJ2-3
CASSLRGVRDTDTQYF
>TRBV18|-|TRBJ2-2
CASSPGANGELFF
>TRBV2|TRBD1|TRBJ1-1
CASSDEGAYTEAFF
>TRBV10-3|TRBD1|TRBJ1-1
CAISKDRGRKTEAFF
>TRBV28|TRBD1|TRBJ1-5
CASSLDRGHQPQHF
>TRBV24-1|-|TRBJ1-2
CATSDSGGNYGYTF
>TRBV2|TRBD1|TRBJ2-7
CASSPDRGRYEQYF
>TRBV24-1|-|TRBJ2-5
CATSEGGTGGETQYF
>TRBV5-4|-|TRBJ1-1
CASSLDPGHRNTEAFF
>TRBV12-5|TRBD1|TRBJ1-2
CASAKFTGAGGYTF
>TRBV7-9|-|TRBJ2-4
CASSYTGRGLAKNIQYF
>TRBV27|-|TRBJ2-1
CASSLLLGDLYEQFF
>TRBV5-4|-|TRBJ1-6
CASSFDRLGSPLHF
>TRBV12-3/TRBV12-4|TRBD1|TRBJ2-7
CASSLQGAGEQYF
>TRBV6-5|TRBD1|TRBJ1-2
CASTYRGGNYGYTF
>TRBV27|TRBD2|TRBJ2-2
CASSPGLAGLTGELFF
>TRBV6-5|-|TRBJ1-5
CASSPTGKQPQHF
>TRBV5-4|TRBD1|TRBJ2-7
CASSHGTGELYEQYF
>TRBV7-9|-|TRBJ2-1
CASSATWDSSNEQFF
>TRBV30|TRBD1|TRBJ1-3
CAWRTSGQIYGNTIYF
>TRBV29-1|-|TRBJ1-1
CSVGRGGTNTEAFF
>TRBV29-1|-|TRBJ1-2
CSVFGGGGADVNYGYTF
>TRBV7-9|-|TRBJ2-1
CASSGGGWPSSYNEQFF
>TRBV6-2/TRBV6-3|-|TRBJ1-6
CASSYSAVGNSPLHF
>TRBV3-1/TRBV3-2|-|TRBJ2-7
CASSYRRAPYEQYF
>TRBV19|TRBD1|TRBJ1-2
CASSAHRDRGYGYTF
>TRBV12-5|-|TRBJ1-3
CASGLGLSGIYF
>TRBV18|-|TRBJ2-6
CASSPRQGSPGANVLTF
>TRBV5-1|TRBD1|TRBJ2-7
CASSLGHRGAYEQYF
>TRBV12-3/TRBV12-4|-|TRBJ2-2
CASRPSATGELFF
>TRBV9|TRBD1|TRBJ2-5
CASSAQGAGETQYF
>TRBV6-6|-|TRBJ1-5
CATKPQHSGVGQPQHF
>TRBV2|TRBD1|TRBJ1-2
CAAGTAYGYTF
>TRBV28|-|TRBJ1-5
CASSPRSGSQPQHF
>TRBV18|-|TRBJ2-1
CASSPIDRSGEQFF